The 4 T cell receptor beta chains in this list originate from one sample, sequenced in a study of regulatory T cells in long-lasting Graves disease. The time point denotes: newly diagnosed GD, antithyroid drugs for less than 3 months. The TCR library was made from RNA extracted from PBMCs. Sequencing libraries for TCR beta were prepared with iRepertoire HTBI primers and Arm-PCR of CDR3 regions. TCRdb called the multiplex PCR reads again in MiXCR, with one record for every CDR3 protein. The data contain roughly 500,000 distinct CDR3 sequences, around 13% of them singletons. This sample was also put to use in a study of T cells in Graves' hyperthyroidism and ophthalmopathy.

Source: peripheral blood mononuclear cells (PBMCs), taken at new diagnosis, from a patient treated with antithyroid drugs. The receptors derive from a woman aged 30 to 39 with Graves disease.

This clonotype was picked up many times. V and J are TRBV24-1 and TRBJ2-7, with D perhaps assigned TRBD1 or TRBD2 (5 bases each). Germline-derived CDR1 and CDR2 are KGHDR and SFDVKD. Trimming took 3 bases from V and 10 from J, leaving 9 bases between them. CDR3 length: 11 amino acids. The CDR3, as DNA: TGTGCCACCAGTGATGGGACGCTTCAGTACTTC. Translated, it gives CATSDGTLQYF.

This clonotype was seen ten or more times. The rearrangement links TRBV10-3 to TRBJ1-1; D may be TRBD1 (5 bases). V dropped 3 bases and J dropped 10 bases, with 12 bases sitting between them. Germline CDR1 ENHRY, CDR2 SYGVKD. This CDR3 contains 12 residues. CDR3 DNA sequence: TGTGCCATCAGTGATAACAGGAGGGCAGCTTTCTTT. It encodes CAISDNRRAAFF.

The J gene is TRBJ1-5, the V gene TRBV12-3 or TRBV12-4; tentatively, D is TRBD1 (5 bases). This CDR3 has 13 amino acids. The V end was cut by 6 bases, the J end by 7 bases, with 13 bases between. CDR3 coding DNA: TGTGCCAGCAGGGTAGGGGAGAACCAGCCCCAGCATTTT. It specifies CASRVGENQPQHF.

V usage is TRBV4-1 and J usage is TRBJ2-7; 9 bases agree with TRBD1. V was pared by 3 bases and J by 5 bases, with 5 bases of the junction left unmatched. The CDR3 sequence is 14 residues long. CDR1 is MGHRA, CDR2 YSYEKL, per germline. In nucleotides, the CDR3 is TGCGCCAGCAGCCAGAAACAGGGGGCGGACGAGCAGTACTTC. This sequence encodes CASSQKQGADEQYF.